The clone carrying this TCR beta chain has only a few counts. The antigen is unknown. This sample was included in a study of cytomegalovirus exposure and HLA in healthy donors. Study context: Of all 400 or so donors who were genotyped, roughly 81% belonged to the Caucasian-associated ancestry cluster. Notes on the study in general: Presence/absence analysis assumed near-uniform sequencing depth across donors. Association of a missense DCLRE1C variant with TCR beta V- and J-gene trimming was reported in a later analysis.

The CDR3 totals 13 residues. Germline lookup yields CDR1 SGHRS and CDR2 YFSETQ. The V end was cut by 2 bases, the J end by 4 bases, with 10 bases between. Primers for the PCR totalled 60 Vbeta and 13 Jbeta. The repertoire was sequenced with immunoSEQ multiplex PCR; TCRdb's copy has only in-frame clones and lacks some. The top ten clones hold 5.5% to 8% of a sample with about 140,000 clones, roughly 9% of them seen once. Those who donated were healthy bone marrow donors. This TCR came from a woman aged 35 to 49 in good health and CMV-seropositive. The sequencing input was PBMCs. The chain recombines TRBV5-1 with TRBJ2-7; D is perhaps TRBD1 (6 bases). CDR3 DNA: TGCGCCAGCAGCTTCGGACAGACTTACGAGCAGTACTTC. Its protein is CASSFGQTYEQYF.